The 6 T cell receptor beta chains reported below all come from one sample, sequenced in a study of T cells in narcolepsy. Using immunoSEQ multiplex PCR, the repertoire was profiled, and TCRdb retains in-frame clones only, with some absent. Of some 32,000 clones listed, 75% to 85% are singletons. Sequenced material: CD45RA- memory CD4+ T cells from PBMCs. The origin of the receptors is a human donor with narcolepsy.

The rearrangement joins TRBV18 to TRBJ2-7, with 8 bases aligning to TRBD2. Per the germline V gene, CDR1 is KGHSH and CDR2 is LQKENI. Losses at the gene ends were 3 bases for V and 2 bases for J; bases not matched to a gene: 3. The CDR3 is 14 residues long. CDR3 DNA: TGTGCCAGCTCACCTTCCGGGGGGGCCTACGAGCAGTACTTC. This encodes CASSPSGGAYEQYF. Using reference TRBV18 and TRBJ2-7 for the parts outside the CDR3, the full variable domain is NAGVMQNPRHLVRRRGQEARLRCSPMKGHSHVYWYRQLPEEGLKFMVYLQKENIIDESGMPKERFSAEFPKEGPSILRIQQVVRGDSAAYFCASSPSGGAYEQYFGPGTRLTVT.

This chain links TRBV29-1 with TRBJ1-4; D is uncertain. The V gene's germline CDR1 is SQVTM and CDR2 ANQGSEA. With 6 bases removed from V and 4 bases from J, the gap between germline ends came to 12 bases. The CDR3 is made up of 13 amino acids. CDR3 loop: CSVDPGNNEKLFF. The CDR3 bases are TGCAGCGTGGACCCCGGGAATAATGAAAAACTGTTTTTT. The entire variable domain, with the rest obtained from reference TRBV29-1 and TRBJ1-4, is as follows: SAVISQKPSRDICQRGTSLTIQCQVDSQVTMMFWYRQQPGQSLTLIATANQGSEATYESGFVIDKFPISRPNLTFSTLTVSNMSPEDSSIYLCSVDPGNNEKLFFGSGTQLSVL.

The chain employs TRBV15 and TRBJ2-3; D gene uncertain. Germline V gene lookup returns CDR1 LNHNV and CDR2 YYDKDF (reference sequence). This CDR3 spans 19 amino acids. The ends were cut back, 0 bases at V and 4 bases at J, with 23 bases in the middle. Here the CDR3 DNA reads TGTGCCACCAGCAGAGATTCGCTGCCTAGGAACGGCAAGGCAGATACGCAGTATTTT. This gives the protein CATSRDSLPRNGKADTQYF.

The V call is TRBV28, the J call TRBJ1-5; D is unclear. Germline V gene data show CDR1 as MDHEN and CDR2 as SYDVKM. This CDR3 is built from 15 residues. V was cut by 1 base and J by 10 bases, with 17 bases left in between. Here the CDR3 reads CASSLFGGRAGPQHF. The CDR3 DNA is TGTGCCAGCAGTTTATTCGGTGGCCGTGCAGGTCCCCAGCATTTT. Full variable domain (rest looked up from reference TRBV28 and TRBJ1-5): DVKVTQSSRYLVKRTGEKVFLECVQDMDHENMFWYRQDPGLGLRLIYFSYDVKMKEKGDIPEGYSVSREKKERFSLILESASTNQTSMYLCASSLFGGRAGPQHFGDGTRLSIL.

This rearrangement joins TRBV5-1 to TRBJ1-4; D is possibly TRBD1 (5 bases). Germline V gene sequence: CDR1 SGHRS, CDR2 YFSETQ. The CDR3 loop spans 15 amino acids. Trimming took 2 bases from V and 0 from J, leaving 8 bases between them. This CDR3 reads CASSLMTATNEKLFF. The DNA of the CDR3 is TGCGCCAGCAGCTTAATGACAGCAACTAATGAAAAACTGTTTTTT. The entire variable domain, with the rest obtained from reference TRBV5-1 and TRBJ1-4, is as follows: KAGVTQTPRYLIKTRGQQVTLSCSPISGHRSVSWYQQTPGQGLQFLFEYFSETQRNKGNFPGRFSGRQFSNSRSEMNVSTLELGDSALYLCASSLMTATNEKLFFGSGTQLSVL.

V gene TRBV28 combines with J gene TRBJ2-7, with unresolved D. Trimming removed 6 bases from V and 3 bases from J, with 12 bases in between. This CDR3 has 13 amino acids. The germline V gene has CDR1 MDHEN and CDR2 SYDVKM. In DNA form, the CDR3 reads TGTGCCAGCAGGGGCCCGGTTGGCTACGAGCAGTACTTC. It encodes CASRGPVGYEQYF.